This T cell receptor beta chain emerged from a study of blood T cell repertoires in COVID-19 (dated by TCRdb to 2019 to 2021). Regarding the research as a whole: Samples from collaborators originated in the United States, Italy and Spain and spanned both the acute and convalescent phases of COVID-19. The prospective study material was composed of cDNA or gDNA derived from T cells, B-cell-depleted T cells, or PBMCs. The dataset comprised deeply sampled blood TCRbeta repertoires from subjects exposed to, actively infected with, or recovered from COVID-19. The repertoires were released in a freely available public database meant as a resource for research on the immune response to SARS-CoV-2. Samples came from the ongoing ImmuneRACE study (first 160 participants) plus 1,254 subjects from 6 global collaborators. Nearly every sample came with metadata listing a de-identified subject ID, COVID-19 status, age in years and sex. HLA class I and class II types, where available, came from metadata supplied by the sample provider rather than from assay-based typing.

In the case of this clone: What antigen it recognizes has not been identified. No base quality information exists; no much larger clone differs at one position.

TCRbeta CDR3 regions were amplified from genomic DNA by means of the immunoSEQ Assay, a bias-controlled multiplex PCR. Per the source publication's procedure: Nucleated cell counts per sample were estimated from amplification of reference gene primers within the assay. To quantify the absolute abundance of each unique TCRbeta CDR3 rearrangement, sequence reads were collapsed and filtered. For each sample, productive Simpson clonality was calculated by taking the square root of Simpson's diversity index across productive rearrangements. TCRdb re-hosts the immuneACCESS table, in-frame sequences only. Its copies lack some clones; in the studies checked, an unresolved V gene accounts for under half of them, and the cause for the rest is not known. For V, J and clone size, that table is used; D and trimming come from the DNA. Present in this sample are about 210,000 clones, about four fifths of which were seen just once. The ten most abundant clones make up 7.6% of the sample.

Summary of the overall study and its limitations: How much clinical and demographic metadata was included differed by source and by participant, and the metadata was provided uncurated.

The CDR3 has 14 amino acids, counting the end cysteine and phenylalanine. Here the CDR3 DNA is all that survives: 42 bases in frame from base 1. From the germline V gene, CDR1 is KGHSH and CDR2 is LQKENI. The trim is 2 bases for V and 6 bases for J, with a gap of 13 bases between the germline ends. Whole blood was collected in K2EDTA tubes by collaborating institutions according to the institutions' own protocols. For TCRbeta analysis, collaborator samples were shipped as frozen whole blood, as isolated PBMCs, or as DNA extracted from either sample type. The chain is encoded by TRBV18 joined to TRBJ1-1; possibly the D gene is TRBD1, per 6 matching bases. This receptor was identified in a woman in her 50s with active or convalescent COVID-19. Sequenced material: peripheral blood. The sequence in DNA is TGTGCCAGCTCACCAAGACAGGAATACGCTGAAGCTTTCTTT. Its translation reads: CASSPRQEYAEAFF.